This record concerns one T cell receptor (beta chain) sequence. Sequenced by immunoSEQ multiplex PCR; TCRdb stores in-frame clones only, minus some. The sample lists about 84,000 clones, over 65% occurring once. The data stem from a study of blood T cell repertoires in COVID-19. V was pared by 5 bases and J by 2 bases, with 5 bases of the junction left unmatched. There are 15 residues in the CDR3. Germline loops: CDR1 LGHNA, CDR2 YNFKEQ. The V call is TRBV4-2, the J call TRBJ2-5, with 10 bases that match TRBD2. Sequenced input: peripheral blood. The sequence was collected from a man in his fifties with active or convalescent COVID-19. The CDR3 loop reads CASSVSGGNQETQYF. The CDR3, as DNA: TGTGCCAGCAGCGTTAGCGGGGGGAATCAAGAGACCCAGTACTTC.